What follows is one T cell receptor beta chain and its context. The antigen is unknown. The sample originates from a study of post-analysis software for immune sequencing data. Study summary: Relapsing-remitting, secondary progressive and progressive-relapsing courses of multiple sclerosis were included.

Findings and limits, study-wide: The normalized Chao1 diversity of multiple sclerosis patients was significantly lower than that of controls.

Presence of unique molecular identifiers characterized the TCR beta cDNA libraries. TCRdb re-called the PCR reads through MiXCR, storing one row per CDR3 protein. Of about 500,000 distinct CDR3 sequences in the sample, nearly 45% are singletons; the top ten hold over 10%. Material for sequencing was blood. The sequence was obtained from a girl aged 10-17 years with multiple sclerosis.

For the CDR3, the DNA is TGTGCCAGCAGCCTCTACAGGGGGACAAATGAAAAACTGTTTTTT. It codes for CASSLYRGTNEKLFF. The chain links TRBV7-2 to TRBJ1-4; 8 nucleotides agree with TRBD1. The CDR3 extends over 15 amino acids. V shed 5 bases and J 5 bases; nucleotides not matched to a gene: 7. Germline CDR1 reads SGHTA; CDR2 reads FQGNSA.